Shown below are 16 T cell receptor beta chains from a single sample sequenced in a study of blood T cell repertoires in COVID-19. Measured with immunoSEQ multiplex PCR; TCRdb has only the in-frame clones, and not every one. The repertoire holds 440,000 or so clones, approximately 90% seen once, with roughly 1.4% in the top ten. Source material: peripheral blood. Receptor source: a woman aged 40 to 50 with COVID-19, enrolled during active disease.

This clone was observed a handful of times. The chain uses TRBV11-2 and TRBJ1-2; no clear D. Germline loops: CDR1 SGHAT, CDR2 FQNNGV. With 0 bases removed from V and 2 bases from J, the gap between germline ends came to 4 bases. The CDR3 runs to 13 residues. The CDR3 bases are TGTGCCAGCAGCTTAGATCTGAACTATGGCTACACCTTC. Protein sequence: CASSLDLNYGYTF.

The rearrangement uses TRBV21-1 and TRBJ2-7; TRBD2, as called in the table, went unchecked against the DNA. TRBV21-1 is marked as a pseudogene. The CDR3 covers 15 residues. CDR3 region: CASSKALRLTYEQYF. CDR3 DNA: TGTGCCAGCAGCAAAGCGCTCCGACTGACCTACGAGCAGTACTTC.

This chain links TRBV5-4 with TRBJ2-7; 12 positions agree with TRBD1. The CDR3 is 15 amino acids. Germline CDR1 SGHNT, CDR2 YYREEE (reference sequence). After removal of 3 bases from V and 11 bases from J, the junction contained 12 bases not matched to a gene. Here the CDR3 reads CASSSGTGGWSGEYF. CDR3 DNA: TGTGCCAGCAGCTCAGGGACAGGGGGCTGGAGCGGGGAGTACTTC.

This chain joins TRBV27 and TRBJ1-1; 8 bases fit TRBD1. The CDR3 covers 16 residues. Germline CDR1 is MNHEY and CDR2 is SMNVEV (reference sequence). V shed 2 bases, J shed 4 bases, and the junction held 9 bases outside the gene matches. The DNA of the CDR3 is TGTGCCAGCAGTTTAAGGGCGGACAGGGTGACCACTGAAGCTTTCTTT. Translation gives CASSLRADRVTTEAFF.

This chain links TRBV7-2 with TRBJ2-7; no reliable D call. The germline V and J ends were trimmed by 3 bases and 5 bases, with 11 bases remaining between them. This CDR3 spans 13 amino acids. CDR1 is SGHTA, CDR2 FQGNSA, per germline. The CDR3 reads CASSFRTANEQYF. CDR3 DNA sequence: TGTGCCAGCAGCTTCAGAACAGCTAACGAGCAGTACTTC.

The chain carries TRBV5-1 and TRBJ1-2; 7 positions match TRBD1. Germline trimming cut 1 base from V and 6 bases from J; bases unmatched to any gene: 3. Germline V gene sequence: CDR1 SGHRS, CDR2 YFSETQ. The CDR3 covers 13 residues. The CDR3 region has the DNA TGCGCCAGCAGCTTGACAGGGGATGATGGCTACACCTTC. Protein: CASSLTGDDGYTF.

This clone has just one count. A junction end diverges from the germline sequence, so it may reflect a read error. This chain uses TRBV6-5 with TRBJ1-5; D remains unclear. From germline, CDR1 is MNHEY and CDR2 SVGAGI. The CDR3 extends over 12 amino acids. CDR3 DNA: TGTGCCAGCCGATATAGCAATCAGCCCCGGCATTTT. Protein: CASRYSNQPRHF.

The chain recombines TRBV19 with TRBJ1-4; TRBD1 might be the D (5 bases). Germline V CDR1 and CDR2: LNHDA, SQIVND (reference sequence). The CDR3 is 14 residues long. V shed 3 bases and J shed 8 bases, with 13 bases lying between them. The chain's CDR3 is CASSIRGVGEKLFF. In DNA, the CDR3 is TGTGCCAGTAGTATCCGGGGGGTAGGAGAAAAACTGTTTTTT.

The rearrangement uses TRBV6-5 and TRBJ2-1; D perhaps matches TRBD2 (5 bases). The germline V gene encodes CDR1 MNHEY and CDR2 SVGAGI. V was pared by 6 bases and J by 7 bases, with 13 bases between. CDR3 length equals 13 residues. As DNA, the CDR3 is TGTGCCAGCAGACCGCGGGCTTCGAATGAGCAGTTCTTC. Translated, it gives CASRPRASNEQFF.

V is TRBV7-2 and J is TRBJ1-4; D unclear. The germline V gene encodes CDR1 SGHTA and CDR2 FQGNSA. V lost 5 bases, J lost 3 bases, and 7 bases lay in between. The CDR3 covers 13 residues. The CDR3 loop is CASSLRANEKLFF. The CDR3 DNA reads TGTGCCAGCAGCCTTCGGGCTAATGAAAAACTGTTTTTT.

In DNA, the CDR3 is TGTGCCAGCTGGCCTAGCGGGGGGGCAGATACGCAGTATTTT. It codes for CASWPSGGADTQYF. The genes are TRBV6-5 and TRBJ2-3; TRBD2 matches at 12 bases. J was trimmed by 4 bases and V by 8 bases; bases with no gene match: 4. The germline CDR1 and CDR2 sequences are MNHEY and SVGAGI. The CDR3 spans 14 residues.

V gene TRBV29-1 combines with J gene TRBJ2-2, with 7 nucleotides matching TRBD1. There are 13 residues in the CDR3. Germline V gene sequence: CDR1 SQVTM, CDR2 ANQGSEA. J was trimmed by 4 bases and V by 6 bases; bases with no gene match: 5. CDR3 nucleotide sequence: TGCAGCGTGGGACAGAGACTCACCGGGGAGCTGTTTTTT. This codes for CSVGQRLTGELFF.

This rearrangement joins TRBV18 to TRBJ2-3; D is perhaps TRBD1 (6 bases). The CDR3 contains 13 residues. Trimming pared 3 bases from V and 6 bases from J, leaving 10 bases between. Per the germline V gene, CDR1 is KGHSH and CDR2 is LQKENI. In nucleotides, the CDR3 is TGTGCCAGCTCACCCGACAGGTCGGATACGCAGTATTTT. Its protein is CASSPDRSDTQYF.

V usage is TRBV9 and J usage is TRBJ1-1; no clear D. The CDR3 sequence is 17 residues long. Germline CDR1 SGDLS, CDR2 YYNGEE. Trimming shortened V by 2 bases and J by 0 bases, and 17 bases separated the two germline ends. CDR3 loop: CASSVGGLMTLNTEAFF. CDR3 nucleotides: TGTGCCAGCAGCGTTGGAGGATTAATGACTCTGAACACTGAAGCTTTCTTT.

The table lists this clone with a count of one. The chain recombines TRBV4-3 with TRBJ2-2, with 7 bases matching TRBD1. Trimming took 4 bases from V and 0 from J; bases not matched to a gene: 8. Looked up from germline, CDR1 is LGHNA and CDR2 is YSLEER. This CDR3 region has 17 residues. In DNA form, the CDR3 reads TGCGCCAGCAGCCTCGGGACAGCGCCAGCGAACACCGGGGAGCTGTTTTTT. Translating it yields CASSLGTAPANTGELFF.

This clone was found once. The chain links TRBV15 to TRBJ2-3; 11 nucleotides agree with TRBD2. The germline V gene encodes CDR1 LNHNV and CDR2 YYDKDF (reference sequence). The V gene end was trimmed by 0 bases and the J gene end by 4 bases; junction bases not matched to a gene: 9. The CDR3 sequence is 18 residues long. The CDR3 region has the DNA TGTGCCACCAGCAGAGAAAAACTAGCGGGGGTAGCTTCAGATACGCAGTATTTT. This translates into CATSREKLAGVASDTQYF.